Following are 10 T cell receptor beta chains from one sample sequenced in a study of cytomegalovirus exposure and HLA in healthy donors. The PCR made use of 60 Vbeta and 13 Jbeta primers. The data were produced by immunoSEQ multiplex PCR, yet TCRdb's version contains in-frame clones alone and is incomplete. The sample consists of 150,000 to 200,000 clones, roughly nine tenths of them appearing once. Material for sequencing was PBMCs. These receptors were collected from a boy between 2 and 10 years old in good health and CMV-seronegative.

The genes are TRBV29-1 and TRBJ1-1; D is unclear. The CDR3 extends over 11 amino acids. The V gene's germline CDR1 is SQVTM and CDR2 ANQGSEA. V was clipped by 5 bases and J by 6 bases, with 10 bases between them. CDR3 DNA sequence: TGCAGCGTTAGCGTGGGTTCTGAAGCTTTCTTT. It specifies CSVSVGSEAFF.

The rearrangement links TRBV5-1 to TRBJ2-1; 14 bases fit TRBD2. The germline V gene encodes CDR1 SGHRS and CDR2 YFSETQ. J was trimmed by 9 bases and V by 4 bases; bases with no gene match: 6. The CDR3 has 15 residues. CDR3 region: CASSPTSGGDIEQFF. CDR3 bases: TGCGCCAGCAGCCCGACTAGCGGGGGGGATATTGAGCAGTTCTTC.

The genes are TRBV6-1 and TRBJ2-2; D is unresolved. This CDR3 spans 13 amino acids. Germline V gives CDR1 MNHNS, CDR2 SASEGT. V dropped 2 bases and J dropped 7 bases, with 8 bases sitting between them. The CDR3 DNA sequence: TGTGCCAGCAGTGAATCAGGAATCGGGGAGCTGTTTTTT. Its protein product is CASSESGIGELFF.

The chain joins TRBV4-1 to TRBJ2-1; 13 bases are shared with TRBD2. The CDR3 length is 18 residues. The trim removed 4 bases at V and 7 bases at J, leaving 13 bases unmatched. Per the germline V gene, CDR1 is MGHRA and CDR2 is YSYEKL. The CDR3 loop is CASSPIGTSGKRLNEQFF. In DNA, the CDR3 is TGCGCCAGCAGCCCTATTGGGACTAGCGGGAAAAGGTTAAATGAGCAGTTCTTC.

This clone was recorded once. Different DNA sequences within this sample yield the same CDR3. The chain uses TRBV5-5 and TRBJ1-2, with TRBD1 identical over 8 bases. V dropped 3 bases and J dropped 4; count of bases not matched to a gene: 8. CDR1 SGHKS and CDR2 YYEKEE come from the germline V gene (reference sequence). This CDR3 region has 15 residues. The CDR3 nucleotides read TGTGCCAGCAGCTCGGGGACAGGCGCACCCTATGGCTACACCTTC. Encoded protein: CASSSGTGAPYGYTF.

The genes are TRBV7-2 and TRBJ2-2, with TRBD2 identical over 11 bases. The germline V gene encodes CDR1 SGHTA and CDR2 FQGNSA. V gave up 3 bases and J gave up 2 bases; unmatched junction bases: 11. The CDR3 covers 19 residues. Here the CDR3 DNA reads TGTGCCAGCAGCTTTGTTGTACTAGCGGGAGTTCAAAACACCGGGGAGCTGTTTTTT. Its translation is CASSFVVLAGVQNTGELFF.

Here the CDR3 reads CSVSVQSEMFGELFF. CDR3 DNA: TGCAGCGTTAGTGTACAGTCAGAAATGTTTGGGGAGCTGTTTTTT. V usage is TRBV29-1 and J usage is TRBJ2-2; D is ambiguous. Trimming shortened V by 5 bases and J by 8 bases, and 21 bases separated the two germline ends. The germline gives CDR1 SQVTM, CDR2 ANQGSEA. The CDR3 spans 15 residues.

The V call is TRBV7-9, the J call TRBJ2-4, with D perhaps matching TRBD2 (6 bases). Trimming shortened V by 1 base and J by 0 bases, and 10 bases separated the two germline ends. Germline-derived CDR1 and CDR2 are SEHNR and FQNEAQ (reference sequence). This CDR3 is built from 16 residues. This CDR3 is CASSLVGLLAKNIQYF. The CDR3 region has the DNA TGTGCCAGCAGCTTAGTCGGACTACTAGCCAAAAACATTCAGTACTTC.

The chain recombines TRBV7-6 with TRBJ2-6, with D perhaps TRBD1 (5 bases). Germline V lookup: CDR1 SGHVS, CDR2 FNYEAQ. The CDR3 sequence is 14 residues long. Deletions cut 5 bases from V and 2 bases from J, with 7 bases between. The CDR3 sequence is CASSQGAGANVLTF. The CDR3 nucleotides are TGTGCCAGCAGCCAAGGGGCTGGGGCCAACGTCCTGACTTTC. Looking up the rest from reference TRBV7-6 and TRBJ2-6 gives the full variable domain: GAGVSQSPRYKVTKRGQDVALRCDPISGHVSLYWYRQALGQGPEFLTYFNYEAQQDKSGLPNDRFSAERPEGSISTLTIQRTEQRDSAMYRCASSQGAGANVLTFGAGSRLTVL.

This chain links TRBV10-3 with TRBJ1-1; the D is unclear. The CDR3 is 16 residues long. Germline V gene data show CDR1 as ENHRY and CDR2 as SYGVKD. With 0 bases removed from V and 8 bases from J, the gap between germline ends came to 19 bases. The CDR3 DNA is TGTGCCATCAGTGAGTCGACCTGGTCGGAGCGAAGGGAAGCTTTCTTT. This sequence encodes CAISESTWSERREAFF.